The rows below give T cell receptor beta chains drawn from one sample of a study of patients and donors after allogeneic stem cell transplantation. A single record per CDR3 protein comes from TCRdb applying MiXCR to the RT-PCR reads. Of more than 75,000 distinct CDR3 sequences in the sample, 5% are singletons; the top ten hold about 3%. Material: blood, either unsorted or a sorted T cell fraction (not recorded which). These receptors were taken from a human donor who was either an allogeneic HSCT recipient or a stem cell or donor lymphocyte infusion donor (not recorded which). It is not recorded whose cells these are; they may come from a transplant donor. Each CDR3 is given with its conserved first and last residue. The order of the fields is D gene, V gene, J gene, clone size, CDR3 DNA, CDR3 protein. A D gene is named only where the DNA matches it firmly. Clone size is given for some rows only: seen once, a few or many times, or a class if the clone is expanded.

d_gene: .; v_gene: TRBV7-9; j_gene: TRBJ2-3; abundance: many; CDR3nt: TGTGCCAGCAGCCCCCCCCCAGGGAGGAAGGGGGATACGCAGTATTTT; CDR3aa: CASSPPPGRKGDTQYF
d_gene: TRBD2; v_gene: TRBV6-1; j_gene: TRBJ2-3; abundance: many; CDR3nt: TGTGCCAGCACCCCACTAGCGGGGGGGCCAACAGATACGCAGTATTTT; CDR3aa: CASTPLAGGPTDTQYF
d_gene: .; v_gene: TRBV4-2; j_gene: TRBJ1-1; abundance: many; CDR3nt: TGTGCCAGCAGCCAAGGGTACGAAGGCGCTGAAGCTTTCTTT; CDR3aa: CASSQGYEGAEAFF
d_gene: .; v_gene: TRBV12-3/TRBV12-4; j_gene: TRBJ2-7; abundance: many; CDR3nt: TGTGCCAGCAGCCCCCCTCGGCGGTTCCTCGGCCGAAGCTCCTACGAGCAGTACTTC; CDR3aa: CASSPPRRFLGRSSYEQYF
d_gene: TRBD2; v_gene: TRBV7-8; j_gene: TRBJ2-3; abundance: many; CDR3nt: TGTGCTACGCACGCTAGCGGGAGGAATCTCGCAGATACGCAGTATTTT; CDR3aa: CATHASGRNLADTQYF
d_gene: TRBD2; v_gene: TRBV11-2; j_gene: TRBJ2-5; abundance: few; CDR3nt: TGTGCCAGCAGTCGCGGGAGCGGGTACAAAGAGACCCAGTACTTC; CDR3aa: CASSRGSGYKETQYF
d_gene: .; v_gene: TRBV15; j_gene: TRBJ2-2; abundance: many; CDR3nt: TGTGCCACCAGCAGAGAAACCGGGGAGCTGTTTTTT; CDR3aa: CATSRETGELFF
d_gene: TRBD1; v_gene: TRBV4-1; j_gene: TRBJ2-4; abundance: many; CDR3nt: TGCGCCAGCAGCCAACCCACGGGACAGGGAACCAAAAACATTCAGTACTTC; CDR3aa: CASSQPTGQGTKNIQYF
d_gene: TRBD2; v_gene: TRBV20-1; j_gene: TRBJ2-1; abundance: many; CDR3nt: TGCAGTGCTAGAGATCTTGCTAGCGGGGGGACATCCTACAATGAGCAGTTCTTC; CDR3aa: CSARDLASGGTSYNEQFF
d_gene: .; v_gene: TRBV27; j_gene: TRBJ2-3; abundance: .; CDR3nt: TGTGCCAGCAGTTTGTTGTGGCAAGAGGAGGGGGATACGCAGTATTTT; CDR3aa: CASSLLWQEEGDTQYF
d_gene: TRBD1; v_gene: TRBV12-3/TRBV12-4; j_gene: TRBJ2-5; abundance: many; CDR3nt: TGTGCCAGCAGTACGACAGGGCAAGAGACCCAGTACTTC; CDR3aa: CASSTTGQETQYF
d_gene: .; v_gene: TRBV19; j_gene: TRBJ2-1; abundance: many; CDR3nt: TGTGCCAGTACCGAGCAACGGAGGCAGTTCTTC; CDR3aa: CASTEQRRQFF
d_gene: .; v_gene: TRBV28; j_gene: TRBJ2-7; abundance: few; CDR3nt: TGTGCCAGCAGTTTATCAGGGGCTCTCTACGAGCAGTACTTC; CDR3aa: CASSLSGALYEQYF
d_gene: TRBD2; v_gene: TRBV5-4; j_gene: TRBJ2-7; abundance: .; CDR3nt: TGTGCCAGCAGCTCCGAAGGACTAGCGGGAAACTACGAGCAGTACTTC; CDR3aa: CASSSEGLAGNYEQYF
d_gene: .; v_gene: TRBV7-8; j_gene: TRBJ1-4; abundance: many; CDR3nt: TGTGCCAGCAGCTTTGGAATGAGAGGGGGTAATGAAAAACTGTTTTTT; CDR3aa: CASSFGMRGGNEKLFF
d_gene: TRBD2; v_gene: TRBV5-1; j_gene: TRBJ2-5; abundance: medium-sized; CDR3nt: TGCGCCAGCAGCTTGGCCGTAGCGGGAGGACAAGAGACCCAGTACTTC; CDR3aa: CASSLAVAGGQETQYF
d_gene: TRBD2; v_gene: TRBV19; j_gene: TRBJ2-7; abundance: .; CDR3nt: TGTGCCAGTAGTCCTCGCGGTAGCGGGGCTCGCTACGAGCAGTACTTC; CDR3aa: CASSPRGSGARYEQYF
d_gene: .; v_gene: TRBV2; j_gene: TRBJ2-7; abundance: .; CDR3nt: TGTGCCAGCAGTGAAGTCGAAGGGGCTTCGGGCGAGCAGTACTTC; CDR3aa: CASSEVEGASGEQYF
d_gene: .; v_gene: TRBV12-3/TRBV12-4; j_gene: TRBJ1-2; abundance: many; CDR3nt: TGTGCCAGCAGTCCTCCCTCGGGGCCAGGCGGAGGCTACACCTTC; CDR3aa: CASSPPSGPGGGYTF
d_gene: .; v_gene: TRBV20-1; j_gene: TRBJ2-3; abundance: many; CDR3nt: TGCAGTGCCCGGGACTCCCGCACAGATACGCAGTATTTT; CDR3aa: CSARDSRTDTQYF
d_gene: .; v_gene: TRBV5-1; j_gene: TRBJ2-6; abundance: medium-sized; CDR3nt: TGCGCCAGCAGCTTGGTTCCCTCTGGGGCCAACGTCCTGACTTTC; CDR3aa: CASSLVPSGANVLTF
d_gene: .; v_gene: TRBV21-1; j_gene: TRBJ2-1; abundance: few; CDR3nt: TGTGCCAGCAGCAAACGTAGCGGGAGAGTGTGGAATGAGCAGTTCTTC; CDR3aa: CASSKRSGRVWNEQFF
d_gene: .; v_gene: TRBV3-1; j_gene: TRBJ1-2; abundance: many; CDR3nt: TGTGCCAGCAGCCAACAGATCTATGGCTACACCTTC; CDR3aa: CASSQQIYGYTF
d_gene: .; v_gene: TRBV24-1; j_gene: TRBJ2-3; abundance: many; CDR3nt: TGTGCCACCAGTGATCGGGGACGCGAGGATACGCAGTATTTT; CDR3aa: CATSDRGREDTQYF
d_gene: TRBD1; v_gene: TRBV6-1; j_gene: TRBJ1-1; abundance: many; CDR3nt: TGTGCCAGCACCCACCGCGGGACAGGGGTACTGAACACTGAAGCTTTCTTT; CDR3aa: CASTHRGTGVLNTEAFF
d_gene: TRBD1; v_gene: TRBV6-1; j_gene: TRBJ2-1; abundance: few; CDR3nt: TGTGCCAGCAGCCGGGACAGGGGGAATACAAATTACAATGAGCAGTTCTTC; CDR3aa: CASSRDRGNTNYNEQFF
d_gene: TRBD2; v_gene: TRBV5-1; j_gene: TRBJ2-5; abundance: few; CDR3nt: TGCGCCAGCGGTCGGGGTTCGGGAGGTGGCGAGACCCAGTACTTC; CDR3aa: CASGRGSGGGETQYF
d_gene: .; v_gene: TRBV28; j_gene: TRBJ1-2; abundance: few; CDR3nt: TGTGCCAGCACCCTAGGAATCGGGGGCGCTGGCTATGGCTACACCTTC; CDR3aa: CASTLGIGGAGYGYTF
d_gene: .; v_gene: TRBV6-1; j_gene: TRBJ1-2; abundance: .; CDR3nt: TGTGCCAGTGTGAACAGGGTAGCGGTGGTTGGCTACACCTTC; CDR3aa: CASVNRVAVVGYTF
d_gene: .; v_gene: TRBV5-1; j_gene: TRBJ2-5; abundance: many; CDR3nt: TGCGCCAGCAGCTTGGAGGGGAACGGAGAGACCCAGTACTTC; CDR3aa: CASSLEGNGETQYF
d_gene: TRBD1; v_gene: TRBV7-2; j_gene: TRBJ1-1; abundance: many; CDR3nt: TGTGCCAGCAGCGTTGACAGGGGAGGGAACACTGAAGCTTTCTTT; CDR3aa: CASSVDRGGNTEAFF
d_gene: .; v_gene: TRBV29-1; j_gene: TRBJ1-1; abundance: few; CDR3nt: TGCAGCGTTGGCCAGGGGCTTTATGGGGACACTGAAGCTTTCTTT; CDR3aa: CSVGQGLYGDTEAFF
d_gene: .; v_gene: TRBV7-8; j_gene: TRBJ2-3; abundance: few; CDR3nt: TGTGCCAGCAGCTTAGGGGCGAGGGGCTACACAGATACGCAGTATTTT; CDR3aa: CASSLGARGYTDTQYF
d_gene: .; v_gene: TRBV11-1; j_gene: TRBJ2-7; abundance: many; CDR3nt: TGTGCCAGCAACCCGGGGGGCGACGAGCAGTACTTC; CDR3aa: CASNPGGDEQYF
d_gene: TRBD2; v_gene: TRBV27; j_gene: TRBJ2-1; abundance: many; CDR3nt: TGTGCCAGCAGTTTACGGCTAGCGGGGTACAATGAGCAGTTCTTC; CDR3aa: CASSLRLAGYNEQFF
d_gene: .; v_gene: TRBV5-1; j_gene: TRBJ2-7; abundance: many; CDR3nt: TGCGCCAGCAGCGGAGGAGGGGGGCTATTATCCTACGAGCAGTACTTC; CDR3aa: CASSGGGGLLSYEQYF
d_gene: TRBD2; v_gene: TRBV7-8; j_gene: TRBJ2-7; abundance: few; CDR3nt: TGTGCCAGCAGCCCCCACCGACTAGCGGGAGGGCTCAGCTCCTACGAGCAGTACTTC; CDR3aa: CASSPHRLAGGLSSYEQYF
d_gene: TRBD2; v_gene: TRBV2; j_gene: TRBJ2-4; abundance: .; CDR3nt: TGTGCCAGCAGTGAACGAAGCGGGAGGTCACCACCCATTACCCTGGCCAAAAACATTCAGTACTTC; CDR3aa: CASSERSGRSPPITLAKNIQYF
d_gene: TRBD2; v_gene: TRBV28; j_gene: TRBJ2-7; abundance: many; CDR3nt: TGTGCCAGCAGTTTAGGGACTAGCGGGAGTCGGTACGAGCAGTACTTC; CDR3aa: CASSLGTSGSRYEQYF
d_gene: TRBD1; v_gene: TRBV19; j_gene: TRBJ2-3; abundance: .; CDR3nt: TGTGCCAGTAGCCAAGGCCCCTCCGGGACAGGTAGCACAGATACGCAGTATTTT; CDR3aa: CASSQGPSGTGSTDTQYF
d_gene: .; v_gene: TRBV27; j_gene: TRBJ1-1; abundance: many; CDR3nt: TGTGCCAGCAGTTTATCGACGTACCAAGAAGCTTTCTTT; CDR3aa: CASSLSTYQEAFF
d_gene: TRBD2; v_gene: TRBV7-2; j_gene: TRBJ2-1; abundance: many; CDR3nt: TGTGCCAGCAGTCCGGGACTAGCGGGAGCCCAGTTCTTC; CDR3aa: CASSPGLAGAQFF
d_gene: .; v_gene: TRBV6-5; j_gene: TRBJ2-3; abundance: .; CDR3nt: TGTGCCAGCAGTTATTCCCAGGGCCCCACAGATACGCAGTATTTT; CDR3aa: CASSYSQGPTDTQYF